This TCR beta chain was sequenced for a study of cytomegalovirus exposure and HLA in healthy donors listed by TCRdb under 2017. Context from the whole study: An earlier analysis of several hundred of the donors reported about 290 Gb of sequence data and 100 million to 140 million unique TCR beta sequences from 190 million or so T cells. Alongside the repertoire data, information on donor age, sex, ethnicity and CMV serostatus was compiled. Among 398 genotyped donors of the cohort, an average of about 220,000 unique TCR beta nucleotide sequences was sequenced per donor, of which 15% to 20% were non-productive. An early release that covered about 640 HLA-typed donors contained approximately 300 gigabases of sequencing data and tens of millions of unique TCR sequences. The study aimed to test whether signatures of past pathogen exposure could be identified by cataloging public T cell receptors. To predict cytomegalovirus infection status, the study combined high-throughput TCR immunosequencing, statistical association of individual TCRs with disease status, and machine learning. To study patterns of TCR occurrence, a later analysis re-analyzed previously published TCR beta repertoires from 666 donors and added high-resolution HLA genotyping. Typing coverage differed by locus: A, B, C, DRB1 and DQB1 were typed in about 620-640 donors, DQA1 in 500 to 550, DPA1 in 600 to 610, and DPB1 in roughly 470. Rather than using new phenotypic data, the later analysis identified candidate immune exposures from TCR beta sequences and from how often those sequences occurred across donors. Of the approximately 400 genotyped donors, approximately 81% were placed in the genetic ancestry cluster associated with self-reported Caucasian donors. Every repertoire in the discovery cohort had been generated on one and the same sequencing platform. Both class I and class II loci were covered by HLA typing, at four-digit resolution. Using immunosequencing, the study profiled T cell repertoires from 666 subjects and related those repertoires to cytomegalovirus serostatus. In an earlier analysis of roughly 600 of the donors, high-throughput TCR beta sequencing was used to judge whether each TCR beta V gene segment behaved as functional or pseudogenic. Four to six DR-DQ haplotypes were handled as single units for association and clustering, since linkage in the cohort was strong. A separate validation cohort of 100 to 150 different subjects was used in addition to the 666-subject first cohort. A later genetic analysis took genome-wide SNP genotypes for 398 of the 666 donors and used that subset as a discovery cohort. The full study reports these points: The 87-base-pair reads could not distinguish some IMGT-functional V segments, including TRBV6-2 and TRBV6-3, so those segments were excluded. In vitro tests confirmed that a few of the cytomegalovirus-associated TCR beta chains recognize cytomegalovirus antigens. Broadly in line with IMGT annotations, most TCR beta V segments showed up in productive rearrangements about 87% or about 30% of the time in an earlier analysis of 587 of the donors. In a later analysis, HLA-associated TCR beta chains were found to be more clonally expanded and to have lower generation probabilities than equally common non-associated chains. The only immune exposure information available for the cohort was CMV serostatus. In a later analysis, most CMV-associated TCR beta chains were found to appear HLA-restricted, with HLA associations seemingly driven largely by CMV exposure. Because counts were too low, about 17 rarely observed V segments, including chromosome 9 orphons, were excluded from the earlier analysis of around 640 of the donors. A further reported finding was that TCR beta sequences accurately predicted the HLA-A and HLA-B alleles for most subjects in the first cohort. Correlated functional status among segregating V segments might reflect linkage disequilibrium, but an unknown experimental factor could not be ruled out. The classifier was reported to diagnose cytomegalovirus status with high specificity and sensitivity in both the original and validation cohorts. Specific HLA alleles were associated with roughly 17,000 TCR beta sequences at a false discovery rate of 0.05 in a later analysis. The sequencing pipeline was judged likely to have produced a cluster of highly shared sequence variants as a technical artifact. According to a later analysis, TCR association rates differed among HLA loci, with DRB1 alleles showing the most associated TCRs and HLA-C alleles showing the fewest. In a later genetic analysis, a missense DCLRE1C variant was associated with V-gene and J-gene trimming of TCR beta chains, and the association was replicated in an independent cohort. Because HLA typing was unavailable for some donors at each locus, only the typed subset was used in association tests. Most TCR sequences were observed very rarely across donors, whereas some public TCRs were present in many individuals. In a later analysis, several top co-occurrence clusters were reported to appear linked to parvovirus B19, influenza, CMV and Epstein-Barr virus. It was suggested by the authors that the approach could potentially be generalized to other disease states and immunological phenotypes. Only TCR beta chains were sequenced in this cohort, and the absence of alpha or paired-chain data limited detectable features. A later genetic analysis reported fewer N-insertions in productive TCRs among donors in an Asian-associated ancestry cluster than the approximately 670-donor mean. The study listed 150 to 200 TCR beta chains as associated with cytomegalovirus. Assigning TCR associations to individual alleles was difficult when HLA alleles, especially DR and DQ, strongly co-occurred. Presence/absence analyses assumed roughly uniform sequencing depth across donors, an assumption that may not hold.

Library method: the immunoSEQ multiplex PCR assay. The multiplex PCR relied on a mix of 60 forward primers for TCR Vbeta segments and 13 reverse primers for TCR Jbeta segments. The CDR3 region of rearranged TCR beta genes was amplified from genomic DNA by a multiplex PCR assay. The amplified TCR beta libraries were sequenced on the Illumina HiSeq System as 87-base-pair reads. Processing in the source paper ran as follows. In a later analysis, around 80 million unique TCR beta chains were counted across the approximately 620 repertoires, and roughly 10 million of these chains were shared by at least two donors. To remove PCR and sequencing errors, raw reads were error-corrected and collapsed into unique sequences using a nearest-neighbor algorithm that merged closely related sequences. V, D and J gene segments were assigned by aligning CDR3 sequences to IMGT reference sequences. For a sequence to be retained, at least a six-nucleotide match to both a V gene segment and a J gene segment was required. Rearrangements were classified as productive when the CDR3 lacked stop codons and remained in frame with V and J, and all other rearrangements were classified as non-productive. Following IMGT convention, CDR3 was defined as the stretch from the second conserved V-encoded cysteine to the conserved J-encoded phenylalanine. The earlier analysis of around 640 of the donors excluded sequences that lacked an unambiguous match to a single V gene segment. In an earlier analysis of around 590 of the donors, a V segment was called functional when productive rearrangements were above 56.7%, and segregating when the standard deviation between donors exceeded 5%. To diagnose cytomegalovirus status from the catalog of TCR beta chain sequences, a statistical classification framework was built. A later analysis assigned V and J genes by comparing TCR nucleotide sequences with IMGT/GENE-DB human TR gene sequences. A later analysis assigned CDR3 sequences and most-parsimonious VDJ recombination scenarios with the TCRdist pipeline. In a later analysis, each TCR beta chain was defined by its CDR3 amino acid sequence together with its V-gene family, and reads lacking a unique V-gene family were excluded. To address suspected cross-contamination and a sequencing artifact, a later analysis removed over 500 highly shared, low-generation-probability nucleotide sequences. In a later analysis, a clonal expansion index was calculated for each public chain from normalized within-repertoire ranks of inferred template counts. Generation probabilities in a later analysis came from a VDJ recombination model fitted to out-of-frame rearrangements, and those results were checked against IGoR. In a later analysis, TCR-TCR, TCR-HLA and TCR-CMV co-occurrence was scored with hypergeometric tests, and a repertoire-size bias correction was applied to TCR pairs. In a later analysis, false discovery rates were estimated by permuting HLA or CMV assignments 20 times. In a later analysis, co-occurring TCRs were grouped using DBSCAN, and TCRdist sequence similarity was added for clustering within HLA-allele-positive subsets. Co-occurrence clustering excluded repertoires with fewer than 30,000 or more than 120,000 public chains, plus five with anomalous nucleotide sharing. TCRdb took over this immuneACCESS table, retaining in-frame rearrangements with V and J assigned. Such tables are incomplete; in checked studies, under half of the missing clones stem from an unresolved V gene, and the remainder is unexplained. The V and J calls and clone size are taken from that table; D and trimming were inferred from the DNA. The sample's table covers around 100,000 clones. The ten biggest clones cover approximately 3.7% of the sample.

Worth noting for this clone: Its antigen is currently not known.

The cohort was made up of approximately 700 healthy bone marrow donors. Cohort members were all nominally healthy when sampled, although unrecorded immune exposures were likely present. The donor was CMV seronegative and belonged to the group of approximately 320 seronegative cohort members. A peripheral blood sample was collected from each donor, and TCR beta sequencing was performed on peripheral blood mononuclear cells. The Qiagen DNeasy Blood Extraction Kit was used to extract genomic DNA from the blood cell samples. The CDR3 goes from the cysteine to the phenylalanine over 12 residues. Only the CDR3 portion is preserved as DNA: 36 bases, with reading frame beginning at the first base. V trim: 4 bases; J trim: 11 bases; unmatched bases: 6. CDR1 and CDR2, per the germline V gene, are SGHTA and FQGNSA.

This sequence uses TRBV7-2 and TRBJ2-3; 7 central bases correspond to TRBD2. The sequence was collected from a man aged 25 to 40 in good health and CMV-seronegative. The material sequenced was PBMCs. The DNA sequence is TGTGCCAGCAGCTCTACTAGCGTCTGGCAGTATTTT. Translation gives CASSSTSVWQYF.